This TCR beta chain was identified in a study of CD8+CD57+ T cells in acquired aplastic anemia. Overall study findings and caveats: In CD8+ cells, Simpson's diversity showed no significant difference between patients and controls.

Patients chosen for sequencing had shown CD8+CD57+ cell expansion by flow cytometry. TCR beta VDJ and CDR3 were profiled, and genomic DNA was the template. Using its own MiXCR run on the reads, TCRdb lists one record per CDR3 protein. The top ten clones hold more than 0.95% of a sample with 150,000 to 200,000 distinct CDR3 sequences, less than 60% of them seen once. Regarding this clonotype: What it binds is unknown. A read error may explain this, as a much larger clone is one base away.

The CDR3 is 18 amino acids. Germline loops: CDR1 SGDLS, CDR2 YYNGEE. The source material was sorted CD4+, CD8+, or CD8+CD57+ T cells (not recorded which) from PBMCs. The chain joins TRBV9 to TRBJ2-1, with 10 bases identical to TRBD2. The sequence was collected from a human donor with aplastic anemia. CDR3 DNA: TGTACCAGCAGCGTAGCCCCTAGCGGGGGACCTGGGGGCGGTGAGCAGTTCTTC. This gives the protein CTSSVAPSGGPGGGEQFF. The full variable domain, in which reference TRBV9 and TRBJ2-1 provide the parts outside the CDR3, is DSGVTQTPKHLITATGQRVTLRCSPRSGDLSVYWYQQSLDQGLQFLIQYYNGEERAKGNILERFSAQQFPDLHSELNLSSLELGDSALYFCTSSVAPSGGPGGGEQFFGPGTRLTVL.